This TCR beta chain emerged from a study of blood T cell repertoires in COVID-19. About the research overall: Two negative PCRs, clearance, or symptom resolution characterized the recovered Cohort 3 donors.

Trimming at V came to 6 bases and at J to 2 bases, leaving 14 bases not matched to a gene. CDR1 and CDR2 from the germline V gene are MDHEN and SYDVKM. The CDR3 is made up of 18 amino acids. Authors' methods: Amplified reference gene primers provided the basis for estimating nucleated cell counts. The table came from immunoSEQ multiplex PCR; TCRdb's copy has only in-frame clones and leaves some out. From that table come the V and J calls and clone size; the DNA was used to work out D and trimming. Of roughly 140,000 clones detected, about 80% appear once; the ten largest clones hold roughly 3.9%. Each participant's cohort was designated according to participant-reported clinical history.

This rearrangement joins TRBV28 to TRBJ2-5, with TRBD2 identical over 11 bases. Sequences were obtained from PBMCs or T cells enriched from blood (not recorded which). The sequence derives from a man aged 50-60 years in a cohort exposed to, infected with or recovered from COVID-19 (not recorded which). CDR3 nucleotide sequence: TGTGCCAGCAGCTCAGGACTAGCGGGCGAATTTTGGCAAGAGACCCAGTACTTC. It translates to CASSSGLAGEFWQETQYF.